Shown below are 10 T cell receptor beta chains from a single sample sequenced in a study of T cell repertoires in cytomegalovirus infection. TCRdb analysed the reads with MiXCR anew, one entry per CDR3 protein. The sample lists hundreds of thousands of distinct CDR3 sequences; roughly 33% were seen once. These receptors lack a known antigen. The material sequenced was cultured PBMCs, taken from culture after CMV antigen stimulation. The receptors originated from a human donor in good health (CMV status not recorded). Some clones in this sample may be carry-over from other donors' samples.

This chain links TRBV19 with TRBJ2-7, with no clear D. There are 12 residues in the CDR3. V was cut by 5 bases and J by 7 bases, with 12 bases left in between. CDR1 LNHDA and CDR2 SQIVND come from the germline V gene (reference sequence). The CDR3 protein is CASSDGPVEQYF. The CDR3 region has the DNA TGTGCCAGTAGTGACGGACCAGTGGAGCAGTACTTC.

This clonotype was counted many times. This chain connects TRBV7-2 to TRBJ2-7, with D perhaps TRBD1 (6 bases). CDR3 length: 14 residues. Per the germline V gene, CDR1 is SGHTA and CDR2 is FQGNSA. Trimming took 5 bases from V and 3 from J, leaving 14 bases between them. The CDR3 is CASSTPGVRYEQYF. The CDR3 DNA sequence: TGTGCCAGCAGCACCCCAGGGGTGCGCTACGAGCAGTACTTC.

This sequence joins TRBV5-1 and TRBJ1-1; D is uncertain. V was shortened by 6 bases and J by 0 bases, with 9 bases between the two germline ends. Germline values: CDR1 SGHRS, CDR2 YFSETQ. CDR3 length equals 13 residues. The CDR3 DNA reads TGCGCCAGCAAGGTGGGGATGAACACTGAAGCTTTCTTT. Translated: CASKVGMNTEAFF.

This clonotype was seen more than once but under ten times. The rearrangement uses TRBV6-1 and TRBJ2-7; the match to TRBD1 covers 9 bases. Per germline, CDR1 MNHNS and CDR2 SASEGT. V was clipped by 4 bases and J by 6 bases; unmatched bases: 7. The CDR3 consists of 14 residues. This CDR3 is CASSARDRVREQYF. The CDR3, as DNA: TGTGCCAGCAGTGCCAGGGACAGGGTCCGCGAGCAGTACTTC.

V gene TRBV2 combines with J gene TRBJ2-1; unclear D gene. Trimming stripped 0 bases from V and 9 bases from J, with 15 bases between. Germline assignment: CDR1 SNHLY and CDR2 FYNNEI. This CDR3 is 15 amino acids long. The CDR3 DNA reads TGTGCCAGCAGTGAAGCGGTTAAGTCGTGGGGTGAGCAGTTCTTC. As protein: CASSEAVKSWGEQFF.

V and J are TRBV2 and TRBJ2-3; D is unclear. The CDR3 length is 11 residues. Germline V gene sequence: CDR1 SNHLY, CDR2 FYNNEI. V was shortened by 8 bases and J by 4 bases, with 7 bases between the two germline ends. The CDR3 region has the DNA TGTGCCAGCGTAAGTGCAGATACGCAGTATTTT. This encodes CASVSADTQYF.

The V and J genes are TRBV14 and TRBJ1-4; 8 bases line up with TRBD1. The CDR3 sequence is 13 residues long. With 7 bases clipped from V and 7 bases from J, the junction kept 5 bases outside the gene matches. Per the germline V gene, CDR1 is SGHDN and CDR2 is FVKESK. The CDR3 loop is CASNRGQAEKLFF. The DNA of the CDR3 is TGTGCCAGCAATAGGGGACAGGCTGAAAAACTGTTTTTT.

This clonotype was observed a handful of times. The gene calls are TRBV7-2 and TRBJ2-3; a weak D match, TRBD1 (5 bases). CDR3 length: 13 residues. The V and J ends lost 5 bases and 2 bases respectively, with 8 bases between them. The germline gives CDR1 SGHTA, CDR2 FQGNSA. CDR3 sequence reads: CASSRTPTDTQYF. The CDR3, as DNA: TGTGCCAGCAGCCGGACACCCACAGATACGCAGTATTTT.

This clonotype has more than one count but fewer than ten. The CDR3 sequence: CASSPGTSGKRYEQYF. DNA of the CDR3: TGTGCCAGCAGTCCCGGGACTAGCGGGAAGAGGTACGAGCAGTACTTC. The chain has TRBV12-3 or TRBV12-4 and TRBJ2-7; 13 bases align to TRBD2. The V segment lost 5 bases and the J segment 4 bases; nucleotides outside the gene matches: 8. This CDR3 contains 16 residues.

This clonotype was picked up a small number of times. The chain employs TRBV12-3 or TRBV12-4 and TRBJ2-7; D is unresolved. V was shortened by 5 bases and J by 6 bases, with 14 bases between the two germline ends. This CDR3 contains 13 residues. CDR3 bases: TGTGCCAGCAGTCTAACGAACCTCGGCGAGCAGTACTTC. It yields the protein CASSLTNLGEQYF.